This T cell receptor (beta chain) stems from a study of T cell responses to AZD1222 COVID-19 vaccine. Study as a whole: Second doses that came at about 4 or about 12 weeks were put together. Study-level findings and limits: Targets within unmutated variant regions were reportedly found for nearly half of spike-specific TCRs. Following two doses of AZD1222, Spike-specific TCR breadth and depth rose.

Method: immunoSEQ multiplex PCR; TCRdb's copy keeps in-frame clones and lacks some. The sample includes over 120,000 clones, 93% of them seen just once. Trimming cost V 4 bases and J 0 bases, with 6 bases left between them. Germline V gives CDR1 ENHRY, CDR2 SYGVKD. The length of the CDR3 is 13 residues. About this clone itself: No antigen is known for it. Other DNA sequences of this sample code for an identical CDR3.

The chain couples TRBV10-3 to TRBJ1-1; D uncertain. Sequencing used peripheral blood, obtained on day 0 of AZD1222 vaccination. The TCR sequence derives from an adult in good health. CDR3 in amino acids: CAISGGVNTEAFF. CDR3 nucleotide sequence: TGTGCCATCAGTGGTGGGGTGAACACTGAAGCTTTCTTT.